A single TCR beta chain is shown here with its context. The record originates from a study of blood T cell repertoires in COVID-19. TCRdb keeps only in-frame clones here, not all; method: immunoSEQ multiplex PCR. The sample lists 60,000 to 80,000 clones, approximately 80% occurring once. Unmatched junction bases numbered 7, after V lost 4 bases and J lost 4 bases. Germline lookup yields CDR1 MDHEN and CDR2 SYDVKM. This CDR3 is 16 amino acids long. The chain joins TRBV28 to TRBJ2-3; the match to TRBD2 covers 11 bases. The sequence derives from a man aged 50 or older with COVID-19, enrolled during active disease. Sequencing input: peripheral blood. The CDR3 sequence is CASSSLAGGWPDTQYF. As DNA, the CDR3 is TGTGCCAGCAGTTCCCTAGCGGGAGGATGGCCAGATACGCAGTATTTT.